There are a few counts of the clone carrying this TCR beta chain. This specimen comes from a study of T cells after yellow fever vaccination. MiXCR, applied by TCRdb to the 5' RACE reads, yields one record per CDR3 protein. The sample has over 45,000 distinct CDR3 sequences, approximately 5.7% seen once. V gave up 0 bases and J gave up 4 bases, with 8 bases separating them. The CDR3 spans 14 residues. Per the germline V gene, CDR1 is SGHRS and CDR2 is YFSETQ. The genes are TRBV5-1 and TRBJ1-3; D unclear. This TCR was recovered from a man aged 18 to 29 who received the YFV17D yellow fever vaccine. The sequencing here drew on PBMCs, either bulk or a sorted T-cell subset (CD4+, CD8+, memory, or dextramer-sorted; not recorded which), taken on the day of the yellow fever booster vaccination. The CDR3 DNA reads TGCGCCAGCAGCTTGGCCGAGGAAGGAAACACCATATATTTT. Translated: CASSLAEEGNTIYF.